This T cell receptor beta chain was identified during a study of T cells in Graves' hyperthyroidism and ophthalmopathy (dated by TCRdb to between 2018 and 2021). In terms of the full investigation: Peripheral blood samples were taken at the time of initial diagnosis, prior to any treatment. A discovery cohort of about a hundred patients, 43 with Graves' ophthalmopathy and 55 to 60 with stable Graves' hyperthyroidism, was used to find distinguishing TCR V-J signatures. Whether ophthalmopathy could be predicted prospectively was tested in an independent validation cohort made up of approximately 19 hyperthyroidism patients plus 17 patients who later progressed to ophthalmopathy. The 75 to 100 discovery patients were randomly divided into training and test sets at a 7:3 ratio. Thyroid tissue and blood T-cell repertoires from about six Graves' hyperthyroidism patients were also compared in the study. Following sampling, methimazole starting at 30 mg daily was given to hyperthyroidism patients, and high-dose intravenous methylprednisolone was given to ophthalmopathy patients. The paper reports TCR Vbeta CDR3 sequencing of 130 to 150 peripheral blood samples: around 41 ophthalmopathy, 75 to 80 hyperthyroidism and approximately 17 progressor patients.

From V the trimming removes 8 bases and from J it removes 0 bases, while the gene matches leave 10 bases of the junction unaccounted for. The CDR3 runs 16 residues from the cysteine to the phenylalanine. The read is trimmed to its CDR3 DNA, 48 bases read in frame from base 1. CDR1 is given as SNHLY and CDR2 as FYNNEI, both from the germline V gene. A patient counted as having stable Graves' hyperthyroidism if no progression to ophthalmopathy occurred over 18 months of follow-up. The hyperthyroidism patients were between 18 and 65 years old and newly diagnosed, with a disease duration of less than 2 months. Patients with uncontrolled infections, other autoimmune diseases, pregnancy or lactation were excluded. Diagnoses relied on clinical symptoms, serum thyroxine and TRAb, thyroid ultrasound and orbital computed tomography. PBMCs were isolated from more than 9 ml of fresh peripheral blood by Ficoll-Paque density gradient centrifugation. Total RNA was extracted using Trizol reagent, and RNA quality was assessed on an Agilent 2100 Bioanalyzer.

Results and caveats for the whole study, not just this receptor: In validation, progression to ophthalmopathy was predicted by the model with more than 65% sensitivity and 72% to 80% specificity, a median of about 6 months before onset. No statistical method was used to fix the sample size in advance, and group allocation was not hidden from the investigators. Most expanded thyroid clonotypes (frequency above 0.001) were also detected in blood, a finding suggesting that blood repertoires may reflect thyroid immune responses. A model built on a 13 V-J signature distinguished ophthalmopathy from stable hyperthyroidism, reaching roughly 88% sensitivity and 81% to 83% specificity in cross-validation and 80%/75% in testing.

As for this clonotype: Its specific antigen is unknown. The sample holds no much larger clone one base away, and base qualities are not on file.

TCR beta CDR3 regions were amplified from RNA transcripts. For the first round of RT-PCR on the TCR CDR3, the HTBI primer set was used together with the Qiagen OneStep RT-PCR kit. The libraries were constructed in a second round of multiplex PCR and then size-selected and purified. Sequencing of the libraries was done on an Illumina HiSeq2000 using paired-end 100 bp reads. Per the source publication's procedure: SOAPnuke was used to process the raw data, throwing out any read that contained adapters or uncalled bases, had a mean Phred below 15, or lacked an exact constant-primer or identifier match. COPE v1.2.5 was used to merge high-quality paired reads, and clonotypes were defined as unique nucleotide sequences. MiTCR v1.1 was used to align clonotypes to the IMGT TRBV, TRBD and TRBJ reference segments. Analysis was restricted to V-J combinations with a frequency above 0.0001, which covered roughly 99% of repertoires. The TCS score was defined as F50 (clonal expansion) divided by E x V (chaos), with BLOSUM62-based TCRdist calculated between CDR3 peptides within each V-J. Welch's t-statistics and random forest reduced approximately 520 V-J features to roughly 13, which were used in a naive Bayes classifier (R e1071). Using fastp at Q25 and MiXCR, TCRdb reprocessed the public reads and kept productive beta chains. Identical CDR3 protein sequences are pooled into one entry, listed with their most common genes and DNA. TCRdb's processing, not the authors', yielded these V and J calls. The sample data list around 560,000 distinct CDR3 sequences, and 16% of these were observed just once. The ten largest clones capture around 18% of the sample.

This clonotype originated in a young woman with Graves' hyperthyroidism. The chain joins TRBV2 to TRBJ2-7; 10 bases in between match TRBD2. Sequenced material: blood. The nucleotide sequence is TGTGCCAGCGGGGGGGGGCTAGCGGGAGACTCCTACGAGCAGTACTTC. Its product reads: CASGGGLAGDSYEQYF.